These 11 T cell receptor beta chains share one sample of origin, sequenced in a study of T cell changes during pregnancy in multiple sclerosis (dated 2019 in TCRdb). The library relied on the immunoSEQ multiplex PCR assay. Not all clones reach the TCRdb copy of this immuneACCESS table, which keeps in-frame sequences only. Checked studies attribute under half of the gap to unresolved V genes and leave the rest unexplained. This sample is represented by approximately 64,000 clones; about 90% of them were singletons. The top ten constitute approximately 2% of the sample. Specimen: peripheral blood, collected in the second trimester of pregnancy. The receptors derive from a female donor in good health, enrolled as a control in a pregnancy study.

The chain is built from TRBV5-1 and TRBJ2-1, with 10 nucleotides matching TRBD2. The CDR3 has 16 residues. Unmatched junction bases numbered 8, after V lost 4 bases and J lost 4 bases. CDR1 is SGHRS and CDR2 is YFSETQ in the germline V gene. CDR3 loop: CASSNSIAGGYNEQFF. The DNA of the CDR3 is TGCGCCAGCAGCAACTCAATAGCGGGGGGTTACAATGAGCAGTTCTTC.

The chain has TRBV11-2 and TRBJ2-5; tentatively, D is TRBD2 (7 bases). The CDR3 is made up of 15 amino acids. From germline, CDR1 is SGHAT and CDR2 FQNNGV. With 6 bases removed from V and 5 bases from J, the gap between germline ends came to 19 bases. The CDR3 bases are TGTGCCAGCAGTAATACGTTGCGGGGGCGCGAGACCCAGTACTTC. It yields the protein CASSNTLRGRETQYF.

This chain connects TRBV5-4 to TRBJ2-3, with D possibly matching TRBD2 (7 bases). V was shortened by 5 bases and J by 3 bases, with 16 bases between the two germline ends. The CDR3 totals 15 residues. Germline values: CDR1 SGHNT, CDR2 YYREEE (reference sequence). The DNA for the CDR3 is TGTGCCAGCAGGCCTTTCGGGGGGCCAACAGATACGCAGTATTTT. This translates into CASRPFGGPTDTQYF.

This clone was observed a single time. A read error may produce the germline difference seen at one junction end. The V and J genes are TRBV20-1 and TRBJ2-7; 7 bases line up with TRBD2. This CDR3 comprises 11 residues. Germline V gives CDR1 DFQATT, CDR2 SNEGSKA (reference sequence). The CDR3 bases are TGCAGTGCTAGGGGGGGGGACCGTAAAATCTTC. It is translated as CSARGGDRKIF.

The CDR3 loop reads CASRGGTANEKLFF. As DNA, the CDR3 is TGTGCCAGCAGGGGTGGGACAGCTAATGAAAAACTGTTTTTT. The chain employs TRBV6-1 and TRBJ1-4; 7 bases fit TRBD1. V gave up 6 bases and J gave up 3 bases; unmatched junction bases: 4. Germline V CDR1 and CDR2: MNHNS, SASEGT. The CDR3 has 14 residues.

J is TRBJ2-1 and V is TRBV7-9; 12 bases fit TRBD2. CDR1 and CDR2 from the germline V gene are SEHNR and FQNEAQ (reference sequence). The ends lost 4 bases at V and 6 bases at J; junction bases unmatched: 10. The CDR3 runs to 17 residues. The CDR3 reads CASSSVFLAGGINEQFF. The DNA of the CDR3 is TGTGCCAGCAGCTCAGTTTTTCTAGCGGGGGGGATCAATGAGCAGTTCTTC.

The chain has TRBV11-1 and TRBJ2-1; 7 bases map to TRBD1. CDR1 is SGHAT, CDR2 FQDESV, per germline (reference sequence). The J segment lost 8 bases and the V segment lost 8 bases, leaving 9 bases of the junction unmatched. The CDR3 spans 13 residues. The CDR3 spells CASRTGGFDEQFF. The CDR3 nucleotides are TGTGCCAGCCGGACAGGTGGTTTCGATGAGCAGTTCTTC. Combining the CDR3 with reference TRBV11-1 and TRBJ2-1 gives the whole variable domain EAEVAQSPRYKITEKSQAVAFWCDPISGHATLYWYRQILGQGPELLVQFQDESVVDDSQLPKDRFSAERLKGVDSTLKIQPAELGDSAMYLCASRTGGFDEQFFGPGTRLTVL.

CDR3 bases: TGCGCCAGCAGCTCGGCCCAGCGGGAGCAAGATACGCAGTATTTT. This translates into CASSSAQREQDTQYF. V and J are TRBV5-1 and TRBJ2-3; TRBD2 aligns across 8 bases. Germline loops: CDR1 SGHRS, CDR2 YFSETQ. The CDR3 runs to 15 residues. With 3 bases clipped from V and 5 bases from J, the junction kept 8 bases outside the gene matches.

The chain couples TRBV19 to TRBJ1-2; 7 bases line up with TRBD1. The CDR3 sequence is 14 residues long. CDR1 and CDR2 from the germline V gene are LNHDA and SQIVND (reference sequence). V dropped 7 bases and J dropped 8; count of bases not matched to a gene: 13. The CDR3 DNA sequence: TGTGCCAGTAAGATTCCGGGACAGAGAGGCGGCTACACCTTC. As protein: CASKIPGQRGGYTF.

V usage is TRBV6-5 and J usage is TRBJ2-7; tentative D call: TRBD1 (5 bases). The CDR3 extends over 14 amino acids. Germline V gives CDR1 MNHEY, CDR2 SVGAGI. Trimming shortened V by 2 bases and J by 7 bases, and 15 bases separated the two germline ends. The CDR3 bases are TGTGCCAGCAGTTACGGGGCCCTAAAAGAGGAGCAGTACTTC. This gives the protein CASSYGALKEEQYF.

The DNA for the CDR3 is TGTGCCAGCAGTCCAGGGGCCTCTGGGGCCAACGTCCTGACTTTC. It yields the protein CASSPGASGANVLTF. The gene calls are TRBV2 and TRBJ2-6; the D gene is possibly TRBD1 (6 bases). The V gene's germline CDR1 is SNHLY and CDR2 FYNNEI. The V gene lost 5 bases and the J gene lost 0 bases, with 8 bases spanning the gap. The CDR3 loop spans 15 amino acids.